This passage covers 17 T cell receptor beta chains from one sample sequenced in a study of beta chain features in type 1 diabetes. Points from the study as a whole: Researchers report that Type 1 diabetes patients had moderately but significantly shorter TCRB CDR3s across all four CD4+ subsets.

The antigens of these receptors remain unknown. Expressed TCRB transcripts were sequenced after all isolated RNA was converted to cDNA. Sequenced by immunoSEQ multiplex PCR; TCRdb stores in-frame clones only, minus some. The sample has approximately 280,000 clones, about 15% seen once. Sequenced input: naive CD4+ T cells from blood. The source of these receptors is a young man with type 1 diabetes.

The CDR3 sequence: CASSARAGELFF. DNA for the CDR3: TGTGCCAGCAGCGCGCGGGCCGGGGAGCTGTTTTTT. The chain combines TRBV6-5 with TRBJ2-2, with D possibly TRBD2 on 5 matching bases. Germline values: CDR1 MNHEY, CDR2 SVGAGI. V gave up 6 bases and J gave up 6 bases, with 8 bases separating them. The CDR3 contains 12 residues.

This clone appeared a few times. The J gene is TRBJ2-1, the V gene TRBV7-2, with no clear D. Between the trimmed V and J ends, which lost 6 bases and 6 bases, there was a span of 18 bases. The CDR3 is 15 residues long. Germline CDR1 and CDR2: SGHTA and FQGNSA. CDR3 amino acids: CASRKFGGDFNEQFF. The DNA of the CDR3 is TGTGCCAGCAGAAAGTTCGGCGGAGACTTCAATGAGCAGTTCTTC.

The chain couples TRBV7-9 to TRBJ2-7, with TRBD2 as a possible D gene (6 bases). CDR3 size: 15 residues. The ends were cut back, 5 bases at V and 0 bases at J, with 14 bases in the middle. Germline CDR1 reads SEHNR; CDR2 reads FQNEAQ (reference sequence). CDR3 in amino acids: CASSPVAVSSYEQYF. The CDR3, as DNA: TGTGCCAGCAGCCCCGTAGCGGTTAGCTCCTACGAGCAGTACTTC. The whole variable domain, remainder taken from reference TRBV7-9 and TRBJ2-7, is DTGVSQNPRHKITKRGQNVTFRCDPISEHNRLYWYRQTLGQGPEFLTYFQNEAQLEKSRLLSDRFSAERPKGSFSTLEIQRTEQGDSAMYLCASSPVAVSSYEQYFGPGTRLTVT.

In DNA, the CDR3 is TGTGCCAGCAGCCAAGCCTTGAGGCCCTACGAGCAGTACTTC. Translation gives CASSQALRPYEQYF. The chain is built from TRBV14 and TRBJ2-7, with D unresolved. Trimming stripped 1 base from V and 2 bases from J, with 9 bases between. The germline V gene has CDR1 SGHDN and CDR2 FVKESK. CDR3 length: 14 amino acids.

The V call is TRBV5-1, the J call TRBJ2-7, with D tentatively TRBD1 (5 bases). Trimming cost V 4 bases and J 3 bases, with 8 bases left between them. CDR1 and CDR2 from the germline V gene are SGHRS and YFSETQ. This CDR3 comprises 12 residues. Here the CDR3 DNA reads TGCGCCAGCAGCGCGGACATCTACGAGCAGTACTTC. It specifies CASSADIYEQYF.

This clone was recorded a few times. The same CDR3 can be traced to other DNA sequences in this sample. The V call is TRBV30, the J call TRBJ2-5, with D perhaps matching TRBD1 (6 bases). This CDR3 is built from 13 residues. Germline V lookup: CDR1 GTSNPN, CDR2 SVGIG (reference sequence). The V end lost 3 bases, the J end lost 2 bases, and 10 bases lay between the germline ends. The CDR3 loop reads CAWSTGTQETQYF. In DNA, the CDR3 is TGTGCCTGGAGCACAGGGACGCAAGAGACCCAGTACTTC.

This clone was seen a handful of times. V and J are TRBV30 and TRBJ2-1, with TRBD2 identical over 9 bases. The germline V gene has CDR1 GTSNPN and CDR2 SVGIG (reference sequence). V lost 7 bases and J lost 6; bases outside the gene matches: 7. The CDR3 consists of 13 residues. The CDR3, as DNA: TGTGCCTCCGGCGGGAGGGCCCGCAATGAGCAGTTCTTC. It yields the protein CASGGRARNEQFF. The full variable domain, rest sourced from reference TRBV30 and TRBJ2-1, is SQTIHQWPATLVQPVGSPLSLECTVEGTSNPNLYWYRQAAGRGLQLLFYSVGIGQISSEVPQNLSASRPQDRQFILSSKKLLLSDSGFYLCASGGRARNEQFFGPGTRLTVL.

The rearrangement uses TRBV2 and TRBJ1-5; D not resolved. The CDR3 runs to 13 residues. V was clipped by 3 bases and J by 4 bases, with 7 bases between them. Germline values: CDR1 SNHLY, CDR2 FYNNEI. The CDR3 region is CASSDSLNQPQHF. The CDR3 region has the DNA TGTGCCAGCAGTGACAGTTTAAATCAGCCCCAGCATTTT.

This clone was counted a few times. The J gene is TRBJ1-1, the V gene TRBV18; 7 nucleotides line up with TRBD1. Unmatched junction bases numbered 9, after V lost 6 bases and J lost 2 bases. Germline loops: CDR1 KGHSH, CDR2 LQKENI. The CDR3 consists of 15 residues. The CDR3 region has the DNA TGTGCCAGCTCCCTCTCCGGGACAGCTAACACTGAAGCTTTCTTT. It specifies CASSLSGTANTEAFF.

The chain recombines TRBV30 with TRBJ2-5; tentatively, D is TRBD2 (5 bases). V was trimmed by 1 base and J by 7 bases, leaving 7 bases between them. The germline gives CDR1 GTSNPN, CDR2 SVGIG (reference sequence). This CDR3 is 11 amino acids long. In nucleotides, the CDR3 is TGTGCCTGGAGTGGCGGGTTGACCCAGTACTTC. This translates into CAWSGGLTQYF.

The V call is TRBV5-1, the J call TRBJ2-2; D remains ambiguous. V was trimmed by 5 bases and J by 4 bases, leaving 9 bases between them. The CDR3 totals 13 residues. The germline gives CDR1 SGHRS, CDR2 YFSETQ. CDR3: CASRVSLTGELFF. The DNA of the CDR3 is TGCGCCAGCAGGGTCTCACTCACCGGGGAGCTGTTTTTT.

This clone was counted a few times. Relative to the germline gene, one junction end is altered; a read error may explain this. The J gene is TRBJ2-7, the V gene TRBV4-1, with 7 bases fitting TRBD1. Per germline, CDR1 MGHRA and CDR2 YSYEKL. There are 15 residues in the CDR3. The CDR3 region has the DNA TGCGCCAGCAGCCAGCCGGGACAGAAGCTATACGATCAGTACTTC. Protein product: CASSQPGQKLYDQYF.

This clone was counted a few times. This sequence joins TRBV28 and TRBJ2-5; 11 bases fit TRBD2. Germline CDR1 MDHEN, CDR2 SYDVKM. The CDR3 spans 14 residues. V trimming: 10 bases; J trimming: 3 bases; junction bases outside the gene matches: 7. CDR3 amino acids: CATTTSGAKETQYF. The CDR3 region has the DNA TGTGCCACCACGACTAGCGGGGCGAAAGAGACCCAGTACTTC.

This clone was counted a few times. A junction end diverges from the germline sequence, so it may reflect a read error. The V gene is TRBV27, the J gene TRBJ2-7; 7 positions agree with TRBD1. The CDR3 sequence is 13 residues long. CDR1 MNHEY and CDR2 SMNVEV come from the germline V gene (reference sequence). CDR3 sequence (DNA): TGTGCCACTCGGGACAGCCCCTCCGACGAGCAGTACTTC. Translated: CATRDSPSDEQYF.

The chain carries TRBV28 and TRBJ2-2, with D uncertain. Between the trimmed V and J ends, which lost 4 bases and 0 bases, there was a span of 3 bases. The CDR3 is made up of 13 amino acids. Germline V gene data show CDR1 as MDHEN and CDR2 as SYDVKM. CDR3 bases: TGTGCCAGCAGTTCAGCGAACACCGGGGAGCTGTTTTTT. It encodes CASSSANTGELFF.

This clone was picked up a small number of times. V and J are TRBV27 and TRBJ2-2, with TRBD2 matching over 8 bases. The germline CDR1 and CDR2 sequences are MNHEY and SMNVEV (reference sequence). V lost 5 bases to trimming and J lost 7 bases; unmatched junction nucleotides: 9. This CDR3 has 15 residues. The CDR3 protein is CASSVSGGGYGELFF. The CDR3 DNA follows: TGTGCCAGCAGTGTAAGCGGGGGCGGGTACGGGGAGCTGTTTTTT.

The table lists this clone with a few counts. The CDR3 coding sequence is TGTGCCAGCAGTTCGACAGGGGGCGTTGAGCAGTTCTTC. It codes for CASSSTGGVEQFF. The chain joins TRBV28 to TRBJ2-1; 10 nucleotides match TRBD1. The CDR3 consists of 13 residues. Per the germline V gene, CDR1 is MDHEN and CDR2 is SYDVKM. Unmatched junction bases numbered 3, after V lost 4 bases and J lost 9 bases.